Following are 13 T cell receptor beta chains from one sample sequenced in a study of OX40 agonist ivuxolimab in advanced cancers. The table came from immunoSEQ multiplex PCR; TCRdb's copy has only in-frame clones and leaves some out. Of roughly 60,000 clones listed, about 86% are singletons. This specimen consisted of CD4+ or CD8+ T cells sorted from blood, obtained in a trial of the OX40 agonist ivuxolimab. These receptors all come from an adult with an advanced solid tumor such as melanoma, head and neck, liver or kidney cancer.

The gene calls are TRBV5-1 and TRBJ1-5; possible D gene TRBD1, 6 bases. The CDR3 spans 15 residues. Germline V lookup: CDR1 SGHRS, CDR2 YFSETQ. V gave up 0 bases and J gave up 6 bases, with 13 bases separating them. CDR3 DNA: TGCGCCAGCAGCTTGGATCCAGGGGCGGGTCAGCCCCAGCATTTT. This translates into CASSLDPGAGQPQHF.

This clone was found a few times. CDR3 amino acids: CAWSRQDQPQHF. DNA for the CDR3: TGTGCCTGGAGTCGGCAGGATCAGCCCCAGCATTTT. This chain uses TRBV30 with TRBJ1-5; D call uncertain. V was trimmed by 2 bases and J by 5 bases, leaving 7 bases between them. The CDR3 spans 12 residues. Per germline, CDR1 GTSNPN and CDR2 SVGIG (reference sequence). The variable domain in full, with the rest retrieved from reference TRBV30 and TRBJ1-5, is SQTIHQWPATLVQPVGSPLSLECTVEGTSNPNLYWYRQAAGRGLQLLFYSVGIGQISSEVPQNLSASRPQDRQFILSSKKLLLSDSGFYLCAWSRQDQPQHFGDGTRLSIL.

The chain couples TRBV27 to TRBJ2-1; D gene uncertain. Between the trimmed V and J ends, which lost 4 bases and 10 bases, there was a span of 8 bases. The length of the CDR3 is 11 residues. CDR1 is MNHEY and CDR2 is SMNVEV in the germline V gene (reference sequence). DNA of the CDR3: TGTGCCAGCAGTTCATCTAGGGAGCAGTTCTTC. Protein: CASSSSREQFF.

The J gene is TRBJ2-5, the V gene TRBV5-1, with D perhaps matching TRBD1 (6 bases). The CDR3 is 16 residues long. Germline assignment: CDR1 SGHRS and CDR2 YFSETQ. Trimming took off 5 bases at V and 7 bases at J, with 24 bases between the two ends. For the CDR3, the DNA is TGCGCCAGCAGAGTTGTAGGGGGTGTCTCAATGGGGACCCAGTACTTC. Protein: CASRVVGGVSMGTQYF.

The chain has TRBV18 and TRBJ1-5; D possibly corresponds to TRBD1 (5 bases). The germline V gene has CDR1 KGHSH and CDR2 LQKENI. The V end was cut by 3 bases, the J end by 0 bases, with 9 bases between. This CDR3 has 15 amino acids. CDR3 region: CASSPTEYSNQPQHF. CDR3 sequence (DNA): TGTGCCAGCTCACCGACAGAATATAGCAATCAGCCCCAGCATTTT.

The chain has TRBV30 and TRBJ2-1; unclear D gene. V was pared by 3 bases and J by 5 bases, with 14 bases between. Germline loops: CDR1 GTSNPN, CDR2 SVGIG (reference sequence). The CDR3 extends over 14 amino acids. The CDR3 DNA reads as TGTGCCTGGAGCTCTTACCCTGGACACAATGAGCAGTTCTTC. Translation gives CAWSSYPGHNEQFF.

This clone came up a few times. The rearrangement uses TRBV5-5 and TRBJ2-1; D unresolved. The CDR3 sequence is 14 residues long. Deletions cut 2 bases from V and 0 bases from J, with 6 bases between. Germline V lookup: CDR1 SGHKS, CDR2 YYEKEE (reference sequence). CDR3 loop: CASSFDASYNEQFF. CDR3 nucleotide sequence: TGTGCCAGCAGCTTTGACGCCTCCTACAATGAGCAGTTCTTC. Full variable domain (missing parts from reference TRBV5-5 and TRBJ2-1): DAGVTQSPTHLIKTRGQQVTLRCSPISGHKSVSWYQQVLGQGPQFIFQYYEKEERGRGNFPDRFSARQFPNYSSELNVNALLLGDSALYLCASSFDASYNEQFFGPGTRLTVL.

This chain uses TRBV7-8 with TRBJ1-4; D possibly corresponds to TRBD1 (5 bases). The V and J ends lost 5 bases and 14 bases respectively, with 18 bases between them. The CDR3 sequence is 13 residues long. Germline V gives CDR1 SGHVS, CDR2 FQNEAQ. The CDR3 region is CASSPSRGPRLFF. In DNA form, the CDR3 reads TGTGCCAGCAGCCCCAGCCGGGGCCCGAGGCTGTTTTTT. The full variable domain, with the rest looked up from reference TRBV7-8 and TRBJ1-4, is GAGVSQSPRYKVAKRGQDVALRCDPISGHVSLFWYQQALGQGPEFLTYFQNEAQLDKSGLPSDRFFAERPEGSVSTLKIQRTQQEDSAVYLCASSPSRGPRLFFGSGTQLSVL.

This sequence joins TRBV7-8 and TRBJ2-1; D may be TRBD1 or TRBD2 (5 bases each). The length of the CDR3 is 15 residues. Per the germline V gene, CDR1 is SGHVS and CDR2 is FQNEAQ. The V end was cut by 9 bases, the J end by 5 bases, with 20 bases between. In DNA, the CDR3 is TGTGCCAGTAGGGGTTCTGACGGGGTACACAATGAGCAGTTCTTC. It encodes CASRGSDGVHNEQFF.

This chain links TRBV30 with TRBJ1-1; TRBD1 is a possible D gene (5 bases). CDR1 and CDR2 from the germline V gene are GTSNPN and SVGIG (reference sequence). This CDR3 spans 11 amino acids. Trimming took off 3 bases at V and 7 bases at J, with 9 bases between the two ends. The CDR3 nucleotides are TGTGCCTGGAGGGCGGGGGGTGAAGCTTTCTTT. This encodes CAWRAGGEAFF.

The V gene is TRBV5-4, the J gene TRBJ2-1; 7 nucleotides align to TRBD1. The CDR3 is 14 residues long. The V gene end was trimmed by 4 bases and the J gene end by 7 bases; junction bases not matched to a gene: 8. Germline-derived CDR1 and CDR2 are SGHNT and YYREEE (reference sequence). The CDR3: CASSPGTARNEQFF. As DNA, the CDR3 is TGTGCCAGCAGCCCCGGGACAGCAAGAAATGAGCAGTTCTTC.

The CDR3 sequence: CASSLPGQGNSPLHF. CDR3 sequence (DNA): TGTGCCAGCAGCTTGCCGGGACAGGGGAATTCACCCCTCCACTTT. The gene calls are TRBV5-6 and TRBJ1-6; 10 bases map to TRBD1. The J segment lost 7 bases and the V segment lost 1 base, leaving 2 bases of the junction unmatched. CDR1 and CDR2 from the germline V gene are SGHDT and YYEEEE. CDR3 length equals 15 residues.

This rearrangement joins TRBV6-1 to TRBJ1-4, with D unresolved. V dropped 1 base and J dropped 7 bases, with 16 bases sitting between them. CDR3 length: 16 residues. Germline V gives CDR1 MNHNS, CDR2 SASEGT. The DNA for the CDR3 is TGTGCCAGCAGTGAAGGATTGGCAGGTTATAGTGAAAAACTGTTTTTT. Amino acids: CASSEGLAGYSEKLFF.